This passage covers 26 T cell receptor beta chains from one sample sequenced in a study of PD-1 blockade in classical Hodgkin lymphoma. The table came from immunoSEQ multiplex PCR; TCRdb's copy has only in-frame clones and leaves some out. Of more than 90,000 clones listed, around 81% are singletons. All trial patients relapsed after autologous stem cell transplantation. The specimen was peripheral blood mononuclear cells (PBMCs), collected before the second cycle of nivolumab. The source is a human donor with classical Hodgkin lymphoma.

The chain couples TRBV5-1 to TRBJ2-5; maybe TRBD2 (6 bases). Germline values: CDR1 SGHRS, CDR2 YFSETQ. The CDR3 is made up of 13 amino acids. V shed 3 bases and J shed 5 bases, with 11 bases lying between them. Here the CDR3 reads CASSSRGRETQYF. CDR3 bases: TGCGCCAGCAGCTCCCGGGGGAGGGAGACCCAGTACTTC. Based on the CDR3 plus reference TRBV5-1 and TRBJ2-5, the full variable domain is KAGVTQTPRYLIKTRGQQVTLSCSPISGHRSVSWYQQTPGQGLQFLFEYFSETQRNKGNFPGRFSGRQFSNSRSEMNVSTLELGDSALYLCASSSRGRETQYFGPGTRLLVL.

The rearrangement links TRBV10-3 to TRBJ2-7; perhaps TRBD2 as D (6 bases). Germline V gives CDR1 ENHRY, CDR2 SYGVKD. This CDR3 is 13 amino acids long. The V end lost 3 bases, the J end lost 6 bases, and 12 bases lay between the germline ends. The CDR3 DNA reads as TGTGCCATCAGTGACGGGAGCCCCCCCGAGCAGTACTTC. As protein: CAISDGSPPEQYF.

This rearrangement joins TRBV9 to TRBJ2-3; possibly TRBD2 for D (6 bases). The CDR3 is made up of 13 amino acids. The V and J ends lost 5 bases and 5 bases respectively, with 12 bases between them. CDR1 is SGDLS and CDR2 is YYNGEE in the germline V gene. CDR3 sequence: CASSALAGDTQYF. In DNA, the CDR3 is TGTGCCAGCAGTGCACTAGCCGGAGATACGCAGTATTTT.

The chain uses TRBV11-2 and TRBJ2-6; tentatively, D is TRBD1 or TRBD2 (5 bases each). Looked up from germline, CDR1 is SGHAT and CDR2 is FQNNGV. This CDR3 is 17 amino acids long. The germline V and J ends were trimmed by 4 bases and 0 bases, with 13 bases remaining between them. CDR3 bases: TGTGCCAGCAGCTGGGGACCGCTACTCTCTGGGGCCAACGTCCTGACTTTC. Its protein is CASSWGPLLSGANVLTF.

The chain combines TRBV9 with TRBJ2-5, with 16 positions matching TRBD2. The junction had 16 bases not matched to a gene; V was cut back by 4 bases and J by 4 bases. The CDR3 extends over 20 amino acids. From germline, CDR1 is SGDLS and CDR2 YYNGEE. The CDR3: CASSKTGTSGRAGVRETQYF. The CDR3 DNA is TGTGCCAGCAGCAAAACCGGGACTAGCGGGAGGGCTGGTGTCCGAGAGACCCAGTACTTC.

A remark on this clone: One end of the junction fails to match germline, which may point to a read error. The V call is TRBV27, the J call TRBJ2-7; no clear D gene. This CDR3 comprises 14 residues. Looked up from germline, CDR1 is MNHEY and CDR2 is SMNVEV (reference sequence). CDR3 DNA: TGTGCCAGCAGTTTATTAGGATTCTCCGACGAGCAGTACTTC. It specifies CASSLLGFSDEQYF.

The J gene is TRBJ2-7, the V gene TRBV9, with no clear D. The germline V gene encodes CDR1 SGDLS and CDR2 YYNGEE. This CDR3 comprises 15 residues. V was clipped by 0 bases and J by 3 bases, with 13 bases between them. The CDR3 protein is CASSVGWGGVYEQYF. In DNA, the CDR3 is TGTGCCAGCAGCGTAGGCTGGGGTGGAGTCTACGAGCAGTACTTC.

This clone was detected only a few times. V is TRBV10-1 and J is TRBJ1-1, with D perhaps TRBD1 (5 bases). V was trimmed by 4 bases and J by 2 bases, leaving 8 bases between them. The CDR3 runs 13 residues. Germline V lookup: CDR1 WNHNN, CDR2 SYGVQD (reference sequence). The CDR3 DNA reads as TGCGCCAGCAGTGGACAGACCAACACTGAAGCTTTCTTT. Its translation: CASSGQTNTEAFF.

The genes are TRBV7-8 and TRBJ1-1, with D uncertain. This CDR3 has 15 amino acids. Trimming stripped 2 bases from V and 0 bases from J, with 10 bases between. Germline V gives CDR1 SGHVS, CDR2 FQNEAQ. The CDR3 loop is CASSLTQNMNTEAFF. DNA of the CDR3: TGTGCCAGCAGCTTAACACAGAACATGAACACTGAAGCTTTCTTT.

This clone was seen only once. The rearrangement joins TRBV7-9 to TRBJ1-1, with D possibly TRBD1 on 6 matching bases. Per the germline V gene, CDR1 is SEHNR and CDR2 is FQNEAQ (reference sequence). CDR3 size: 13 residues. V was clipped by 5 bases and J by 6 bases, with 13 bases between them. In nucleotides, the CDR3 is TGTGCCAGCAGCACAATGACAGGTTCTGAAGCTTTCTTT. Translating it yields CASSTMTGSEAFF. The whole variable domain, filled in from reference TRBV7-9 and TRBJ1-1, reads DTGVSQNPRHKITKRGQNVTFRCDPISEHNRLYWYRQTLGQGPEFLTYFQNEAQLEKSRLLSDRFSAERPKGSFSTLEIQRTEQGDSAMYLCASSTMTGSEAFFGQGTRLTVV.

The genes are TRBV7-9 and TRBJ2-7; the match to TRBD2 covers 14 bases. Germline CDR1 reads SEHNR; CDR2 reads FQNEAQ (reference sequence). There are 14 residues in the CDR3. Trimming took 5 bases from V and 10 from J; bases not matched to a gene: 7. CDR3 in amino acids: CASSTEGLAGAQYF. As DNA, the CDR3 is TGTGCCAGCAGCACCGAGGGACTAGCGGGAGCTCAGTACTTC.

The chain uses TRBV19 and TRBJ1-2; no clear D. CDR3 length: 13 residues. V lost 3 bases and J 7 bases, leaving 12 bases between the germline ends. CDR1 and CDR2 (germline): LNHDA, SQIVND (reference sequence). CDR3 nucleotides: TGTGCCAGTAGTATCGGACTTTCTTTTGGCTACACCTTC. Translation gives CASSIGLSFGYTF.

The chain uses TRBV5-4 and TRBJ2-2, with 9 bases matching TRBD2. Per germline, CDR1 SGHNT and CDR2 YYREEE (reference sequence). CDR3 size: 15 residues. J was trimmed by 4 bases and V by 4 bases; bases with no gene match: 5. The CDR3 reads CASSVAGVVTGELFF. As DNA, the CDR3 is TGTGCCAGCAGCGTAGCGGGAGTGGTCACCGGGGAGCTGTTTTTT.

The rearrangement links TRBV5-1 to TRBJ2-1, with 9 bases that match TRBD2. CDR3 length equals 18 residues. Germline trimming cut 0 bases from V and 7 bases from J; bases unmatched to any gene: 14. In germline, CDR1 is SGHRS, CDR2 YFSETQ. The CDR3 reads CASSLESGGRGVVNEQFF. The CDR3 DNA reads as TGCGCCAGCAGCTTGGAATCTGGCGGGAGGGGGGTTGTAAATGAGCAGTTCTTC.

The chain joins TRBV30 to TRBJ1-1; a possible D gene is TRBD1 (5 bases). This CDR3 comprises 12 residues. Germline V lookup: CDR1 GTSNPN, CDR2 SVGIG (reference sequence). V was trimmed by 4 bases and J by 4 bases, leaving 10 bases between them. The CDR3: CAWTGGTTEAFF. Written as DNA, the CDR3 is TGTGCCTGGACCGGTGGGACCACTGAAGCTTTCTTT.

This chain links TRBV30 with TRBJ1-1, with 7 bases lining up with TRBD1. This CDR3 has 12 residues. Germline loops: CDR1 GTSNPN, CDR2 SVGIG (reference sequence). With V trimmed by 1 base and J by 11 bases, 7 bases remained unmatched. The CDR3 DNA sequence: TGTGCCTGGAGTGCCAGGGGGTTTAAGGCTTTCTTT. The encoded protein is CAWSARGFKAFF.

The chain joins TRBV19 to TRBJ2-5; the match to TRBD2 covers 7 bases. With 3 bases clipped from V and 4 bases from J, the junction kept 5 bases outside the gene matches. In germline, CDR1 is LNHDA, CDR2 SQIVND (reference sequence). The CDR3 spans 14 residues. CDR3 in DNA: TGTGCCAGTAGTATCCTTGCGGGGGTAGAGACCCAGTACTTC. It codes for CASSILAGVETQYF.

V gene TRBV9 combines with J gene TRBJ2-5; D is uncertain. This CDR3 has 15 amino acids. CDR1 is SGDLS and CDR2 is YYNGEE in the germline V gene. Trimming took 0 bases from V and 5 from J, leaving 14 bases between them. The CDR3 nucleotides are TGTGCCAGCAGCGTAGCCCCGGACGGCCTGGAGACCCAGTACTTC. The encoded protein is CASSVAPDGLETQYF.

This clone was counted a few times. The chain uses TRBV5-1 and TRBJ2-5; 8 positions agree with TRBD1. Germline V gene data show CDR1 as SGHRS and CDR2 as YFSETQ. J was trimmed by 3 bases and V by 4 bases; bases with no gene match: 8. The CDR3 runs 15 residues. The CDR3 nucleotides are TGCGCCAGCAGCACCCCGGACAGGGCAGAAGAGACCCAGTACTTC. Protein product: CASSTPDRAEETQYF.

V is TRBV5-4 and J is TRBJ2-3; 11 bases fit TRBD2. J was trimmed by 3 bases and V by 4 bases; bases with no gene match: 4. This CDR3 is 15 amino acids long. Looked up from germline, CDR1 is SGHNT and CDR2 is YYREEE (reference sequence). CDR3 in amino acids: CASSPRLAGTDTQYF. The CDR3 nucleotides read TGTGCCAGCAGCCCCCGACTAGCGGGGACAGATACGCAGTATTTT.

Turning to this clone: An end of the junction differs from the germline gene, which may be a read error. The chain uses TRBV5-1 and TRBJ2-3; the D gene is possibly TRBD2 (5 bases). The CDR3 has 14 amino acids. Germline CDR1 is SGHRS and CDR2 is YFSETQ. The CDR3: CASSQDSPTNTQYF. The CDR3, as DNA: TGCGCCAGCTCCCAGGACTCCCCCACAAATACGCAGTATTTT.

The CDR3 DNA sequence: TGCGCCAGCAGCTTCGACGCTTGGGGGTCTGGGGAGCTGTTTTTT. Protein: CASSFDAWGSGELFF. The V and J genes are TRBV4-1 and TRBJ2-2, with D possibly being TRBD1 or TRBD2 (5 bases each). V was clipped by 5 bases and J by 8 bases, with 18 bases between them. The CDR3 is made up of 15 amino acids. The germline gives CDR1 MGHRA, CDR2 YSYEKL.

The genes are TRBV7-9 and TRBJ2-7, with TRBD2 matching 9 bases. V shed 7 bases, J shed 5 bases, and the junction held 9 bases outside the gene matches. This CDR3 contains 14 residues. Per the germline V gene, CDR1 is SEHNR and CDR2 is FQNEAQ (reference sequence). The DNA for the CDR3 is TGTGCCAGCAACATAGCGGGAGTTAGGGACGAGCAGTACTTC. Translated, it gives CASNIAGVRDEQYF.

This chain uses TRBV10-3 with TRBJ1-5, with D hard to call. The germline V gene encodes CDR1 ENHRY and CDR2 SYGVKD. CDR3 size: 14 residues. V was trimmed by 6 bases and J by 5 bases, leaving 14 bases between them. The DNA for the CDR3 is TGTGCCATCAGCCGGGGTAGTGCGGATCAGCCCCAGCATTTT. It yields the protein CAISRGSADQPQHF.

This sequence joins TRBV5-5 and TRBJ2-2; perhaps TRBD1 as D (6 bases). The length of the CDR3 is 16 residues. Trimming removed 0 bases at V and 1 base at J, with 10 bases between. Germline lookup yields CDR1 SGHKS and CDR2 YYEKEE (reference sequence). For the CDR3, the DNA is TGTGCCAGCAGCTTGGAAGGGACACTGAACACCGGGGAGCTGTTTTTT. The encoded protein is CASSLEGTLNTGELFF.

V is TRBV7-3 and J is TRBJ2-1, with D possibly matching TRBD2 (6 bases). CDR3 length: 15 amino acids. Germline V lookup: CDR1 SGHTA, CDR2 FQGTGA. Trimming pared 5 bases from V and 0 bases from J, leaving 11 bases between. The CDR3: CASSAGLLSYNEQFF. In DNA, the CDR3 is TGTGCCAGCAGCGCGGGACTCCTCTCCTACAATGAGCAGTTCTTC.